The entry below describes one T cell receptor beta chain. These data come from a study of blood T cell repertoires in COVID-19. Profiled with immunoSEQ multiplex PCR; TCRdb holds only in-frame clones, not every one. The sample includes 300,000 or so clones, 85% to 90% seen only once; the top ten take 8.5% to 12%. The specimen sequenced was PBMCs or T cells enriched from blood (not recorded which). The clonotype comes from a young woman who had recovered from COVID-19.

The CDR3 DNA is TGTGCCAGCAGCCAACAGGGGGCGGGTACGCAGTATTTT. Encoded protein: CASSQQGAGTQYF. The chain carries TRBV3-1 (or the pseudogene TRBV3-2) and TRBJ2-3; TRBD1 matches 8 bases. In germline, CDR1 is LGHDT, CDR2 YNNKEL (reference sequence). The J segment lost 8 bases and the V segment lost 2 bases, leaving 3 bases of the junction unmatched. The CDR3 covers 13 residues.